This T cell receptor (beta chain) was sequenced during a study of blood T cell repertoires in COVID-19. Across the whole study: PBMCs, B-cell-depleted T cells, or T cells were the source of the cDNA or gDNA that made up the material.

CDR1 and CDR2 from the germline V gene are MNHEY and SVGAGI. Between the trimmed V and J ends, which lost 6 bases and 3 bases, there was a span of 11 bases. The CDR3 is 13 amino acids. TCRdb's copy holds only in-frame clones and misses some; the assay was immunoSEQ multiplex PCR. The table has some 130,000 clones, about 83% seen once. The sequence derives from a human donor in a cohort sampled during active COVID-19. Material for sequencing was peripheral blood. V is TRBV6-5 and J is TRBJ1-1; D is ambiguous. DNA for the CDR3: TGTGCCAGCAGGAGGGAAATAGACACTGAAGCTTTCTTT. Amino acids: CASRREIDTEAFF.